This T cell receptor beta chain was sequenced during a study of blood T cell repertoires in COVID-19. About the research overall: Collection of acute and convalescent COVID-19 samples took place in the United States, Italy and Spain. Sample material is recorded as cDNA or gDNA derived from T cells, B-cell-depleted T cells, or PBMCs.

As processed by the authors: Reference gene primer amplification yielded estimated nucleated cell counts. Using immunoSEQ multiplex PCR, the repertoire was profiled, and TCRdb retains in-frame clones only, with some absent. V and J calls and clone size are those listed in that table; D and trimming were worked out from the DNA. Here the sample spans 200,000 to 250,000 clones, roughly 79% being singletons. V gave up 6 bases and J gave up 3 bases, with 24 bases separating them. The CDR3 totals 18 residues. Germline CDR1 SGHDT, CDR2 YYEEEE. The V and J genes are TRBV5-6 and TRBJ2-2, with D possibly TRBD2 on 6 matching bases. This sequence originates from an elderly woman with acute or convalescent COVID-19. Sequencing was performed on peripheral blood. The DNA for the CDR3 is TGTGCCAGCAACCCCGGCTCTAGCGCATTGGGGGACACCGGGGAGCTGTTTTTT. This translates into CASNPGSSALGDTGELFF.